The T cell receptor (beta chain) under discussion was sequenced for a study of cytomegalovirus exposure and HLA in healthy donors. V lost 5 bases to trimming and J lost 4 bases; unmatched junction nucleotides: 3. The CDR3 has 14 amino acids. Germline V gives CDR1 SGHTA, CDR2 FQGNSA. The table came from immunoSEQ multiplex PCR; TCRdb's copy has only in-frame clones and leaves some out. The sample includes under 400,000 clones, nearly 90% of them seen just once. The TCR was taken from a man younger than 40 in good health and CMV-seronegative. The sample consisted of PBMCs. The chain combines TRBV7-2 with TRBJ2-3, with 10 nucleotides matching TRBD1. The CDR3 sequence is CASSRDRGSDTQYF. As DNA, the CDR3 is TGTGCCAGCAGCAGGGACAGGGGATCAGATACGCAGTATTTT. Full variable domain (rest looked up from reference TRBV7-2 and TRBJ2-3): GAGVSQSPSNKVTEKGKDVELRCDPISGHTALYWYRQSLGQGLEFLIYFQGNSAPDKSGLPSDRFSAERTGGSVSTLTIQRTQQEDSAVYLCASSRDRGSDTQYFGPGTRLTVL.